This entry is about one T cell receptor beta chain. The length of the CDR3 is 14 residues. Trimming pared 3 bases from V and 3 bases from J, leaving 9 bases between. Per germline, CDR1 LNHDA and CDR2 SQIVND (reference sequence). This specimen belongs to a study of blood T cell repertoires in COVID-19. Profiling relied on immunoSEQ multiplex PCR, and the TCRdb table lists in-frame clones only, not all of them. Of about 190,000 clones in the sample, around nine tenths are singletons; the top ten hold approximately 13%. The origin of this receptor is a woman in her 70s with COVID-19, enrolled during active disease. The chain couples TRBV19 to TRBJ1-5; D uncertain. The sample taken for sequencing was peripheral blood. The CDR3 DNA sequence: TGTGCCAGTAGTATGACTAACGACAATCAGCCCCAGCATTTT. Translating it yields CASSMTNDNQPQHF.